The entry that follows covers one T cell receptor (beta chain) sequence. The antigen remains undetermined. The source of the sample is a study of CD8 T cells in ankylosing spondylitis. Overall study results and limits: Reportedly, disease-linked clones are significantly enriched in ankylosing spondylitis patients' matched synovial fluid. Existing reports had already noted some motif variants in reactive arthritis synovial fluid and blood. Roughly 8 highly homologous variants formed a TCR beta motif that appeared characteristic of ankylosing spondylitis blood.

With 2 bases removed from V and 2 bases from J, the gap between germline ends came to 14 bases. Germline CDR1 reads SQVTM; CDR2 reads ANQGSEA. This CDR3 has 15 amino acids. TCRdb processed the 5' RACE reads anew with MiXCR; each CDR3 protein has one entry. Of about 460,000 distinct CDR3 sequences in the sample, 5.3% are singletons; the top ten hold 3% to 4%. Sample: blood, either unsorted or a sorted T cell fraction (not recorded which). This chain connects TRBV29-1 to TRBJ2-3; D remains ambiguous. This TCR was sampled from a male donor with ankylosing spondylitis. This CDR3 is CSVELRAPHTDTQYF. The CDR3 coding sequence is TGCAGCGTTGAACTTAGGGCCCCGCACACAGATACGCAGTATTTT.